This entry lists 22 T cell receptor beta chains sequenced from one sample in a study of T cells after posttransplantation cyclophosphamide. Treatment was busulfan-fludarabine conditioning, a marrow graft, and cyclophosphamide on days +3 and +4. The protocol was immunoSEQ multiplex PCR, while the TCRdb copy is restricted to in-frame clones and leaves out a portion. This sample includes under 4,000 clones with no singletons; its ten biggest clones take up more than 25%. This sample comprised PBMCs, obtained 84 days after allogeneic stem cell transplant with posttransplant cyclophosphamide. These TCRs come from a female patient aged 40 to 50 who received an allogeneic stem cell transplant from a related donor, was CMV-positive, and had no GVHD. These T cells may partly come from the graft donor.

This clone was seen only a few times. The rearrangement links TRBV23-1 to TRBJ1-5, with D possibly being TRBD1 (5 bases). TRBV23-1 qualifies as an ORF whose function is uncertain. Trimming took 2 bases from V and 3 from J, leaving 14 bases between them. CDR3 length equals 16 residues. The CDR3 coding sequence is TGCGCCAGCAGTCAAGGTGAGGGGCTCGTCAATCAGCCCCAGCATTTT. It yields the protein CASSQGEGLVNQPQHF.

About this clone itself: Other DNA sequences in this sample translate to the same CDR3. As DNA, the CDR3 is TGTGCCAGTATTTTCGAACAGGGGACGGCCTACGAGCAGTACTTC. As protein: CASIFEQGTAYEQYF. This rearrangement joins TRBV9 to TRBJ2-7; the match to TRBD1 covers 7 bases. Germline trimming cut 8 bases from V and 2 bases from J; bases unmatched to any gene: 13. Germline V gene data show CDR1 as SGDLS and CDR2 as YYNGEE. The CDR3 runs 15 residues.

This clone has ten or more counts. This chain links TRBV7-2 with TRBJ2-3, with 13 bases identical to TRBD2. Germline CDR1 SGHTA, CDR2 FQGNSA. V shed 3 bases and J 4 bases; nucleotides not matched to a gene: 1. The CDR3 contains 15 residues. CDR3 sequence (DNA): TGTGCCAGCAGCTTTGGACTAGCGGGGGCAGATACGCAGTATTTT. Encoded protein: CASSFGLAGADTQYF.

This clone occurred many times. The genes are TRBV4-3 and TRBJ1-5; D might be TRBD1 (5 bases). The V gene's germline CDR1 is LGHNA and CDR2 YSLEER. This CDR3 is built from 15 residues. V lost 5 bases and J lost 1, with 12 bases in between. CDR3 sequence: CASSVEAGSNQPQHF. As DNA, the CDR3 is TGCGCCAGCAGCGTAGAGGCAGGGAGCAATCAGCCCCAGCATTTT.

This clone was recorded at least ten times. The rearrangement uses TRBV11-1 and TRBJ2-1, with D perhaps TRBD1 (5 bases). Trimming left V 2 bases short and J 7 bases short, with 15 bases between. CDR1 SGHAT and CDR2 FQDESV come from the germline V gene (reference sequence). This CDR3 spans 15 amino acids. CDR3 sequence (DNA): TGTGCCAGCAGCTTATCCCCCCAGGGTGGGAATGAGCAGTTCTTC. Translated: CASSLSPQGGNEQFF.

This clone has a count of ten or more. V gene TRBV27 combines with J gene TRBJ2-2, with 11 nucleotides matching TRBD2. This CDR3 has 16 residues. The germline gives CDR1 MNHEY, CDR2 SMNVEV (reference sequence). V lost 2 bases and J lost 5; bases outside the gene matches: 4. The CDR3 here is CASSLLAGGRTGELFF. For the CDR3, the DNA is TGTGCCAGCAGTTTACTAGCGGGGGGACGGACCGGGGAGCTGTTTTTT.

Ten or more counts support this clone. J is TRBJ2-1 and V is TRBV5-6, with TRBD2 matching over 11 bases. Germline V CDR1 and CDR2: SGHDT, YYEEEE. Trimming took 3 bases from V and 9 from J; bases not matched to a gene: 14. CDR3 size: 17 residues. For the CDR3, the DNA is TGTGCCAGCAGCTCAATTCCTAGCGGGGGGCCCTCTAGTGAGCAGTTCTTC. This sequence encodes CASSSIPSGGPSSEQFF. The variable domain in full, with the rest retrieved from reference TRBV5-6 and TRBJ2-1, is DAGVTQSPTHLIKTRGQQVTLRCSPKSGHDTVSWYQQALGQGPQFIFQYYEEEERQRGNFPDRFSGHQFPNYSSELNVNALLLGDSALYLCASSSIPSGGPSSEQFFGPGTRLTVL.

This rearrangement joins TRBV9 to TRBJ2-7, with D uncertain. This CDR3 region has 15 residues. The V and J ends lost 8 bases and 4 bases respectively, with 22 bases between them. Per germline, CDR1 SGDLS and CDR2 YYNGEE. The DNA for the CDR3 is TGTGCCAGTATCTTCAAACAGAAGACGGCATACGAGCAGTACTTC. Protein sequence: CASIFKQKTAYEQYF.

This chain connects TRBV5-4 to TRBJ2-5; D might be TRBD2 (5 bases). Germline lookup yields CDR1 SGHNT and CDR2 YYREEE (reference sequence). V dropped 7 bases and J dropped 3 bases, with 19 bases sitting between them. The CDR3 has 15 residues. CDR3 bases: TGTGCCAGCCATAGAGGAGATAGCGCCAAAGAGACCCAGTACTTC. This gives the protein CASHRGDSAKETQYF. The complete variable domain, with remaining parts taken from reference TRBV5-4 and TRBJ2-5, reads ETGVTQSPTHLIKTRGQQVTLRCSSQSGHNTVSWYQQALGQGPQFIFQYYREEENGRGNFPPRFSGLQFPNYSSELNVNALELDDSALYLCASHRGDSAKETQYFGPGTRLLVL.

The table lists this clone with many counts. V gene TRBV9 combines with J gene TRBJ1-1; 9 nucleotides align to TRBD1. CDR3 length equals 14 residues. Trimming took 4 bases from V and 1 from J; bases not matched to a gene: 2. Germline V gene data show CDR1 as SGDLS and CDR2 as YYNGEE. CDR3 nucleotide sequence: TGTGCCAGCAGCACGACAGGGGGGAACACTGAAGCTTTCTTT. Translating it yields CASSTTGGNTEAFF.

There are many counts of this clone. This chain links TRBV10-3 with TRBJ2-6; D call uncertain. The CDR3 runs 16 residues. Trimming removed 6 bases from V and 1 base from J, with 13 bases in between. The germline gives CDR1 ENHRY, CDR2 SYGVKD. The DNA of the CDR3 is TGTGCCATCAGCCCCTTAATAGGGTCTGGGGCCAACGTCCTGACTTTC. This sequence encodes CAISPLIGSGANVLTF.

As regards this clone: The sample contains more than one DNA sequence encoding this CDR3. V usage is TRBV9 and J usage is TRBJ2-7, with 7 bases lining up with TRBD1. The trim removed 8 bases at V and 4 bases at J, leaving 15 bases unmatched. There are 15 residues in the CDR3. Germline loops: CDR1 SGDLS, CDR2 YYNGEE. DNA for the CDR3: TGTGCCAGTTTTTTCAAACAGGGGACGGCATACGAGCAGTACTTC. Translating it yields CASFFKQGTAYEQYF.

V gene TRBV2 combines with J gene TRBJ2-7; D is perhaps TRBD2 (7 bases). The V and J ends lost 4 bases and 7 bases respectively, with 14 bases between them. The CDR3 consists of 13 residues. Germline CDR1 reads SNHLY; CDR2 reads FYNNEI. CDR3 in amino acids: CASSVRGAGEQYF. Written as DNA, the CDR3 is TGTGCCAGCAGTGTTCGGGGGGCGGGGGAGCAGTACTTC.

A note on this clone: Other DNA sequences in the same sample also yield this CDR3. The chain joins TRBV9 to TRBJ2-7; a possible D gene is TRBD1 (6 bases). The V and J ends lost 4 bases and 4 bases respectively, with 18 bases between them. Germline-derived CDR1 and CDR2 are SGDLS and YYNGEE. The CDR3 loop spans 15 amino acids. CDR3 coding DNA: TGTGCCAGCAGCTTCAGGCAGGGGACGGCATACGAGCAGTACTTC. As protein: CASSFRQGTAYEQYF.

This clone is medium-sized (0.01 to 0.1%). This chain uses TRBV5-4 with TRBJ2-7; TRBD1 agrees at 7 bases. CDR1 SGHNT and CDR2 YYREEE come from the germline V gene (reference sequence). The CDR3 has 15 residues. Trimming at V came to 4 bases and at J to 1 base, leaving 8 bases not matched to a gene. The CDR3: CASSKTGRGSYEQYF. The CDR3 DNA is TGTGCCAGCAGCAAGACAGGGCGAGGATCCTACGAGCAGTACTTC. The variable domain in full, completed from reference TRBV5-4 and TRBJ2-7, reads ETGVTQSPTHLIKTRGQQVTLRCSSQSGHNTVSWYQQALGQGPQFIFQYYREEENGRGNFPPRFSGLQFPNYSSELNVNALELDDSALYLCASSKTGRGSYEQYFGPGTRLTVT.

This clone has a count of ten or more. The rearrangement links TRBV19 to TRBJ1-1; TRBD1 agrees at 11 bases. The trim removed 5 bases at V and 11 bases at J, leaving 7 bases unmatched. The CDR3 spans 13 residues. Germline CDR1 and CDR2: LNHDA and SQIVND (reference sequence). In DNA form, the CDR3 reads TGTGCCAGTAGTTTCGGACAGGGGGCTGCGGCTTTCTTT. This codes for CASSFGQGAAAFF.

The chain has TRBV11-3 and TRBJ2-7; 14 nucleotides agree with TRBD2. The germline V gene encodes CDR1 SGHNT and CDR2 YENEEA. The CDR3 is 15 residues long. CDR3 DNA sequence: TGTGCAAGTCGCGGGACTAGCGGGGGTTTCTACGAGCAGTACTTC. Its protein product is CASRGTSGGFYEQYF.

This clone was found many times. This sequence joins TRBV5-1 and TRBJ1-1; D perhaps matches TRBD1 (5 bases). This CDR3 has 14 amino acids. Germline assignment: CDR1 SGHRS and CDR2 YFSETQ. Trimming pared 1 base from V and 4 bases from J, leaving 11 bases between. CDR3 loop: CASSLTTGGTEAFF. The CDR3, as DNA: TGCGCCAGCAGCTTGACCACAGGCGGCACTGAAGCTTTCTTT.

This clone was seen ten or more times. This chain connects TRBV6-5 to TRBJ2-3; 8 bases agree with TRBD1. V shed 6 bases, J shed 1 base, and the junction held 6 bases outside the gene matches. Germline V gene data show CDR1 as MNHEY and CDR2 as SVGAGI. This CDR3 region has 15 residues. Here the CDR3 DNA reads TGTGCCAGCAGCCGCGCGGACAGGGGCACAGATACGCAGTATTTT. Protein product: CASSRADRGTDTQYF.

This clone was observed many times. The chain uses TRBV6-5 and TRBJ1-2; TRBD1 aligns across 8 bases. Looked up from germline, CDR1 is MNHEY and CDR2 is SVGAGI. The V segment lost 11 bases and the J segment 2 bases; nucleotides outside the gene matches: 4. The CDR3 covers 12 residues. The CDR3, as DNA: TGTGCCGGACGGGACAGGAACTATGGCTACACCTTC. Translated: CAGRDRNYGYTF.

This clone was recorded at least ten times. V usage is TRBV9 and J usage is TRBJ2-1, with 9 bases that match TRBD2. With V trimmed by 0 bases and J by 7 bases, 8 bases remained unmatched. Germline V CDR1 and CDR2: SGDLS, YYNGEE. The CDR3 contains 16 residues. As DNA, the CDR3 is TGTGCCAGCAGCGTAGTCCTAGCGGGGACACTTAATGAGCAGTTCTTC. Its translation: CASSVVLAGTLNEQFF.

Many counts were recorded for this clone. The rearrangement joins TRBV5-1 to TRBJ1-4; D is undetermined. With 4 bases removed from V and 2 bases from J, the gap between germline ends came to 9 bases. Germline CDR1 SGHRS, CDR2 YFSETQ. CDR3 size: 14 residues. CDR3 in amino acids: CASSPSRTNEKLFF. The CDR3 DNA reads as TGCGCCAGCAGCCCCTCTAGGACTAATGAAAAACTGTTTTTT.